Below are 20 T cell receptor beta chains sequenced from a single sample in a study of CD8 T cells in ankylosing spondylitis. MiXCR, applied by TCRdb to the 5' RACE reads, yields one record per CDR3 protein. Among some 140,000 distinct CDR3 sequences listed, about 7% were seen once. Sequencing input: blood, either unsorted or a sorted T cell fraction (not recorded which). All receptors derive from a female donor with ankylosing spondylitis or in good health (not recorded which).

This chain joins TRBV19 and TRBJ2-7; no clear D. Germline CDR1 LNHDA, CDR2 SQIVND (reference sequence). V lost 5 bases and J lost 0, with 14 bases in between. CDR3 length equals 15 residues. The CDR3 DNA is TGTGCCAGTAGTCCCGTGGGCCGGAGCTCCTACGAGCAGTACTTC. It encodes CASSPVGRSSYEQYF.

This clonotype was seen many times. This chain links TRBV20-1 with TRBJ1-1; D remains ambiguous. There are 12 residues in the CDR3. V lost 6 bases to trimming and J lost 4 bases, with 12 bases between them. CDR1 and CDR2 (germline): DFQATT, SNEGSKA (reference sequence). As DNA, the CDR3 is TGCAGTGCGGCCCCACTGGGCACTGAAGCTTTCTTT. Its protein product is CSAAPLGTEAFF.

The rearrangement links TRBV6-6 to TRBJ2-7; TRBD2 matches 7 bases. CDR3 length: 14 residues. Germline V CDR1 and CDR2: MNHNY, SVGAGI (reference sequence). J gave up 7 bases and V 6 bases, and 12 bases lay outside the gene matches. CDR3 protein: CASSKGLTPFEQYF. The CDR3 DNA is TGTGCCAGCAGCAAGGGACTAACCCCCTTTGAGCAGTACTTC.

This clonotype came up many times. This rearrangement joins TRBV5-1 to TRBJ1-1; no reliable D call. This CDR3 is built from 14 residues. The germline V gene encodes CDR1 SGHRS and CDR2 YFSETQ. Between the trimmed V and J ends, which lost 3 bases and 3 bases, there was a span of 12 bases. DNA of the CDR3: TGCGCCAGCAGCTATAGTCAAGGGCACACTGAAGCTTTCTTT. This encodes CASSYSQGHTEAFF.

This clonotype was counted many times. The chain uses TRBV2 and TRBJ1-5; D remains ambiguous. The CDR3 length is 14 residues. In germline, CDR1 is SNHLY, CDR2 FYNNEI. Between the trimmed V and J ends, which lost 3 bases and 1 base, there was a span of 7 bases. CDR3: CASSERLSNQPQHF. The CDR3 nucleotides are TGTGCCAGCAGTGAGAGGTTGAGCAATCAGCCCCAGCATTTT.

This clonotype was counted many times. The rearrangement links TRBV9 to TRBJ1-2; D might be TRBD1 (5 bases). This CDR3 has 14 residues. Germline V gene sequence: CDR1 SGDLS, CDR2 YYNGEE. V was shortened by 3 bases and J by 2 bases, with 11 bases between the two germline ends. The CDR3 loop is CASSAPGLNYGYTF. In nucleotides, the CDR3 is TGTGCCAGCAGCGCCCCGGGACTGAACTATGGCTACACCTTC.

This chain connects TRBV5-1 to TRBJ2-1; D is possibly TRBD2 (5 bases). The CDR3 is 13 amino acids. Trimming left V 6 bases short and J 7 bases short, with 14 bases between. The germline CDR1 and CDR2 sequences are SGHRS and YFSETQ. The CDR3 reads CASKEGVLNEQFF. The CDR3 nucleotides read TGCGCCAGCAAAGAGGGTGTTTTGAATGAGCAGTTCTTC.

This clonotype was counted a single time. This sequence may be a read error, since a much larger clone differs from it by one base. The chain has TRBV12-3 or TRBV12-4 and TRBJ2-3; D gene ambiguous. CDR3 length: 16 residues. CDR3 loop: CASSSRPGQPKDAQYF. The DNA of the CDR3 is TGTGCCAGCAGTTCTCGACCCGGGCAGCCTAAAGATGCGCAGTATTTT.

The table lists this clonotype with many counts. The rearrangement joins TRBV15 to TRBJ2-3; D might be TRBD2 (7 bases). The germline V gene encodes CDR1 LNHNV and CDR2 YYDKDF (reference sequence). Trimming took 3 bases from V and 0 from J, leaving 10 bases between them. CDR3 length equals 15 residues. The CDR3 region is CATSSGGHSTDTQYF. CDR3 in DNA: TGTGCCACCAGCAGCGGGGGGCATAGCACAGATACGCAGTATTTT.

This clonotype was detected once. A clone one base away is much larger, so this may be a read error. This chain uses TRBV29-1 with TRBJ1-2; D might be TRBD1 (6 bases). Germline CDR1 reads SQVTM; CDR2 reads ANQGSEA. This CDR3 spans 13 amino acids. CDR3 DNA sequence: TGCAGCGTTGAAGATACAGGGAGCTATGACTACACCTTC. As protein: CSVEDTGSYDYTF.

This clonotype was detected many times. The chain carries TRBV28 and TRBJ2-3; D perhaps matches TRBD1 (6 bases). The V gene lost 4 bases and the J gene lost 6 bases, with 11 bases spanning the gap. Germline loops: CDR1 MDHEN, CDR2 SYDVKM. The CDR3 is 13 residues long. CDR3 sequence (DNA): TGTGCCAGCAGTTCCCAGGGGTTTGATACGCAGTATTTT. It is translated as CASSSQGFDTQYF. The whole variable domain, remainder taken from reference TRBV28 and TRBJ2-3, is DVKVTQSSRYLVKRTGEKVFLECVQDMDHENMFWYRQDPGLGLRLIYFSYDVKMKEKGDIPEGYSVSREKKERFSLILESASTNQTSMYLCASSSQGFDTQYFGPGTRLTVL.

Many counts were recorded for this clonotype. The chain carries TRBV29-1 and TRBJ1-1; a possible D gene is TRBD1 (6 bases). V lost 4 bases to trimming and J lost 0 bases, with 15 bases between them. Germline values: CDR1 SQVTM, CDR2 ANQGSEA. The CDR3 spans 15 residues. The CDR3 nucleotides read TGCAGCGTTGTAGCTCCAGGGACAATGAACACTGAAGCTTTCTTT. Translated, it gives CSVVAPGTMNTEAFF.

This clonotype appeared many times. The chain joins TRBV5-1 to TRBJ1-5; perhaps TRBD1 as D (5 bases). This CDR3 has 15 residues. Germline V gene sequence: CDR1 SGHRS, CDR2 YFSETQ. Trimming shortened V by 0 bases and J by 6 bases, and 13 bases separated the two germline ends. The DNA of the CDR3 is TGCGCCAGCAGCTTGGCACCGGGGCGAAGTCAGCCCCAGCATTTT. It codes for CASSLAPGRSQPQHF.

This clonotype was detected ten times or more. The V and J genes are TRBV5-1 and TRBJ1-2; possible D gene TRBD1, 5 bases. The CDR3 contains 16 residues. Germline CDR1 is SGHRS and CDR2 is YFSETQ. The germline V and J ends were trimmed by 3 bases and 4 bases, with 19 bases remaining between them. For the CDR3, the DNA is TGCGCCAGCAGCTCGAGAGGGGCCGGACCTGCCTATGGCTACACCTTC. It encodes CASSSRGAGPAYGYTF.

In the case of this clonotype: A read error may be the cause here, since a much bigger clone is one base away. The CDR3 bases are TGTGCCAGCAGCTTAAACCGGGGTTCACCCCTCCACTTT. Its translation: CASSLNRGSPLHF. The rearrangement links TRBV11-2 to TRBJ1-6; D call uncertain. This CDR3 region has 13 residues. Trimming took off 2 bases at V and 9 bases at J, with 8 bases between the two ends. CDR1 SGHAT and CDR2 FQNNGV come from the germline V gene.

This clonotype was seen at least ten times. The gene calls are TRBV5-5 and TRBJ2-3, with unresolved D. Germline V lookup: CDR1 SGHKS, CDR2 YYEKEE (reference sequence). There are 16 residues in the CDR3. The V end was cut by 0 bases, the J end by 2 bases, with 13 bases between. The CDR3 protein is CASSLEPLFDTDTQYF. CDR3 sequence (DNA): TGTGCCAGCAGCTTGGAACCCCTTTTCGACACAGATACGCAGTATTTT. Looking up the rest from reference TRBV5-5 and TRBJ2-3 gives the full variable domain: DAGVTQSPTHLIKTRGQQVTLRCSPISGHKSVSWYQQVLGQGPQFIFQYYEKEERGRGNFPDRFSARQFPNYSSELNVNALLLGDSALYLCASSLEPLFDTDTQYFGPGTRLTVL.

This clonotype was seen repeatedly, ten times or more. The V and J genes are TRBV27 and TRBJ2-3, with D possibly TRBD1 on 5 matching bases. Per germline, CDR1 MNHEY and CDR2 SMNVEV (reference sequence). The CDR3 has 15 residues. V lost 4 bases, J lost 4 bases, and 15 bases lay in between. CDR3 DNA: TGTGCCAGCAGTTGGCGGACACGTATTTCAGATACGCAGTATTTT. This codes for CASSWRTRISDTQYF.

The chain employs TRBV9 and TRBJ1-2, with D uncertain. This CDR3 comprises 14 residues. The germline CDR1 and CDR2 sequences are SGDLS and YYNGEE. V lost 0 bases to trimming and J lost 4 bases, with 10 bases between them. The CDR3 nucleotides are TGTGCCAGCAGCGTAGTCCCCGAGTCCTATGGCTACACCTTC. This codes for CASSVVPESYGYTF.

At least ten counts were recorded for this clonotype. This sequence joins TRBV5-1 and TRBJ1-1; D uncertain. Germline assignment: CDR1 SGHRS and CDR2 YFSETQ. There are 13 residues in the CDR3. Trimming left V 0 bases short and J 11 bases short, with 14 bases between. The chain's CDR3 is CASSLGFGMVAFF. Here the CDR3 DNA reads TGCGCCAGCAGCTTGGGATTTGGCATGGTGGCTTTCTTT.

Ten or more counts support this clonotype. The genes are TRBV12-3 or TRBV12-4 and TRBJ1-2; D remains ambiguous. Trimming removed 5 bases from V and 3 bases from J, with 13 bases in between. The CDR3 loop spans 14 amino acids. The CDR3 protein is CASSRDDTDYGYTF. In DNA form, the CDR3 reads TGTGCCAGCAGTCGGGATGACACTGACTATGGCTACACCTTC.